A selection of T cell receptor beta chains follows, all from one sample in a study of cytomegalovirus exposure and HLA in healthy donors. Some clones are missing from TCRdb's copy, which holds only in-frame ones; the method was immunoSEQ multiplex PCR. This table has 95,000 to 110,000 clones, more than 75% appearing once. Sequencing input: PBMCs. The receptor set was obtained from a woman between 18 and 29 years old in good health and CMV-seropositive. The CDR3 runs from the conserved cysteine through the conserved F or W. Each record gives: clone size, J gene, D gene, V gene, CDR3 length, CDR3 protein, CDR3 DNA. A D gene is named only where the DNA matches it firmly. Clone size appears in some rows only: once, few, many, or a class for an expanded clone.

clone size: .; J gene: TRBJ2-7; D gene: .; V gene: TRBV19; CDR3 length: 14; CDR3 protein: CASSVRREVHEQYF; CDR3 DNA: TGTGCCAGTAGTGTCCGACGGGAAGTCCACGAGCAGTACTTC
clone size: .; J gene: TRBJ2-3; D gene: TRBD2; V gene: TRBV7-8; CDR3 length: 18; CDR3 protein: CASSLALAGEVPTDTQYF; CDR3 DNA: TGTGCCAGCAGCTTAGCACTAGCGGGAGAGGTTCCCACAGATACGCAGTATTTT
clone size: .; J gene: TRBJ1-1; D gene: TRBD1; V gene: TRBV18; CDR3 length: 15; CDR3 protein: CASSPRGQEGREAFF; CDR3 DNA: TGTGCCAGCTCACCACGGGGACAGGAGGGGCGGGAAGCTTTCTTT
clone size: .; J gene: TRBJ1-2; D gene: .; V gene: TRBV28; CDR3 length: 13; CDR3 protein: CASIYGGGYGYTF; CDR3 DNA: TGTGCCAGCATCTATGGGGGGGGATATGGCTACACCTTC
clone size: .; J gene: TRBJ1-1; D gene: .; V gene: TRBV25-1; CDR3 length: 13; CDR3 protein: CASSGGTFRGAFF; CDR3 DNA: TGTGCCAGCAGTGGGGGGACTTTTAGGGGAGCTTTCTTT
clone size: once; J gene: TRBJ2-7; D gene: TRBD1; V gene: TRBV5-6; CDR3 length: 14; CDR3 protein: CASSRRDRVHEQYF; CDR3 DNA: TGTGCCAGCAGCCGCCGGGACAGGGTCCACGAGCAGTACTTC
clone size: .; J gene: TRBJ2-7; D gene: .; V gene: TRBV2; CDR3 length: 14; CDR3 protein: CASSDQGSSYEQYF; CDR3 DNA: TGTGCCAGCAGCGACCAGGGGTCCTCCTACGAGCAGTACTTC
clone size: .; J gene: TRBJ1-4; D gene: .; V gene: TRBV5-1; CDR3 length: 16; CDR3 protein: CASSLARGITNEKLFF; CDR3 DNA: TGCGCCAGCAGCTTGGCCAGGGGTATCACTAATGAAAAACTGTTTTTT
clone size: .; J gene: TRBJ2-5; D gene: TRBD2; V gene: TRBV5-4; CDR3 length: 15; CDR3 protein: CASSGGDGPQETQYF; CDR3 DNA: TGTGCCAGCAGCGGGGGGGACGGGCCTCAAGAGACCCAGTACTTC
clone size: .; J gene: TRBJ2-7; D gene: TRBD1; V gene: TRBV25-1; CDR3 length: 15; CDR3 protein: CASSAPGTGGYEQYF; CDR3 DNA: TGTGCCAGCAGTGCCCCCGGGACAGGGGGCTACGAGCAGTACTTC
clone size: .; J gene: TRBJ2-3; D gene: .; V gene: TRBV27; CDR3 length: 13; CDR3 protein: CASSLMATDTQYF; CDR3 DNA: TGTGCCAGCAGTTTAATGGCAACAGATACGCAGTATTTT
clone size: .; J gene: TRBJ1-1; D gene: TRBD1; V gene: TRBV9; CDR3 length: 17; CDR3 protein: CASSVATRGQADTEAFF; CDR3 DNA: TGTGCCAGCAGCGTAGCTACGAGGGGACAGGCGGACACTGAAGCTTTCTTT
clone size: .; J gene: TRBJ1-2; D gene: .; V gene: TRBV15; CDR3 length: 13; CDR3 protein: CATSRDRPGGYTF; CDR3 DNA: TGTGCCACCAGCAGGGATCGCCCGGGTGGCTACACCTTC
clone size: .; J gene: TRBJ2-2; D gene: TRBD1; V gene: TRBV5-1; CDR3 length: 16; CDR3 protein: CASSRQGHTNTGELFF; CDR3 DNA: TGCGCCAGCAGCAGACAGGGCCACACGAACACCGGGGAGCTGTTTTTT
clone size: .; J gene: TRBJ2-1; D gene: .; V gene: TRBV5-1; CDR3 length: 14; CDR3 protein: CASSLTTGRNEQFF; CDR3 DNA: TGCGCCAGCAGCTTAACGACAGGGAGGAATGAGCAGTTCTTC
clone size: .; J gene: TRBJ2-7; D gene: .; V gene: TRBV29-1; CDR3 length: 15; CDR3 protein: CSVEDSGTELYEQYF; CDR3 DNA: TGCAGCGTTGAAGATAGCGGGACAGAACTTTACGAGCAGTACTTC
clone size: .; J gene: TRBJ2-7; D gene: .; V gene: TRBV7-8; CDR3 length: 19; CDR3 protein: CASRGWRGGSGREHYEQYF; CDR3 DNA: TGTGCCAGCAGGGGATGGAGGGGGGGGAGCGGCCGAGAGCACTACGAGCAGTACTTC
clone size: once; J gene: TRBJ2-7; D gene: .; V gene: TRBV5-6; CDR3 length: 13; CDR3 protein: CASSLGSDGEQYF; CDR3 DNA: TGTGCCAGCAGCTTGGGCTCTGACGGGGAGCAGTACTTC
clone size: .; J gene: TRBJ1-5; D gene: .; V gene: TRBV9; CDR3 length: 14; CDR3 protein: CASSVGAGNQPQHF; CDR3 DNA: TGTGCCAGCAGCGTAGGTGCGGGCAATCAGCCCCAGCATTTT
clone size: .; J gene: TRBJ2-7; D gene: .; V gene: TRBV28; CDR3 length: 14; CDR3 protein: CASGLQGGNYEQYF; CDR3 DNA: TGTGCCAGCGGCCTACAGGGGGGGAACTACGAGCAGTACTTC
clone size: .; J gene: TRBJ1-6; D gene: TRBD1; V gene: TRBV19; CDR3 length: 15; CDR3 protein: CASSIVGTVNSPLHF; CDR3 DNA: TGTGCCAGTAGTATAGTAGGGACAGTCAATTCACCCCTCCACTTT
clone size: .; J gene: TRBJ2-6; D gene: .; V gene: TRBV9; CDR3 length: 17; CDR3 protein: CASSVAHRVPGANVLTF; CDR3 DNA: TGTGCCAGCAGCGTAGCCCATCGGGTACCCGGGGCCAACGTCCTGACTTTC
clone size: .; J gene: TRBJ1-2; D gene: .; V gene: TRBV11-2; CDR3 length: 18; CDR3 protein: CASSPRHRQGSANYGYTF; CDR3 DNA: TGTGCCAGCAGCCCCCGACACCGTCAGGGATCAGCTAACTATGGCTACACCTTC
clone size: .; J gene: TRBJ2-1; D gene: TRBD2; V gene: TRBV27; CDR3 length: 17; CDR3 protein: CASRGLAGGPRYNEQFF; CDR3 DNA: TGTGCCAGCAGGGGACTAGCGGGAGGGCCGAGATACAATGAGCAGTTCTTC
clone size: .; J gene: TRBJ2-5; D gene: TRBD2; V gene: TRBV13; CDR3 length: 16; CDR3 protein: CASSSQLAGGQETQYF; CDR3 DNA: TGTGCCAGCAGTTCCCAACTAGCGGGAGGGCAGGAGACCCAGTACTTC
clone size: once; J gene: TRBJ1-2; D gene: .; V gene: TRBV7-9; CDR3 length: 15; CDR3 protein: CASSATGHNYYGYTF; CDR3 DNA: TGTGCCAGCAGCGCCACAGGGCATAATTACTATGGCTACACCTTC
clone size: .; J gene: TRBJ1-5; D gene: TRBD1; V gene: TRBV27; CDR3 length: 14; CDR3 protein: CASSVTGGGQPQHF; CDR3 DNA: TGTGCCAGCAGTGTTACAGGGGGCGGGCAGCCCCAGCATTTT
clone size: .; J gene: TRBJ1-5; D gene: TRBD1; V gene: TRBV2; CDR3 length: 16; CDR3 protein: CASRMGQGVSNQPQHF; CDR3 DNA: TGTGCCAGCAGGATGGGGCAGGGGGTGAGCAATCAGCCCCAGCATTTT
clone size: .; J gene: TRBJ2-7; D gene: .; V gene: TRBV11-3; CDR3 length: 16; CDR3 protein: CASSLTGGYSAYEQYF; CDR3 DNA: TGTGCCAGCAGTCTGACGGGGGGCTACAGCGCCTACGAGCAGTACTTC
clone size: .; J gene: TRBJ1-1; D gene: .; V gene: TRBV5-4; CDR3 length: 14; CDR3 protein: CASSLTGLNTEAFF; CDR3 DNA: TGTGCCAGCAGCCTGACAGGTTTGAACACTGAAGCTTTCTTT